The 9 T cell receptor beta chains given below trace back to one sample, sequenced in a study of shared clonotypes between healthy human individuals. Only in-frame clones appear in the TCRdb table, and some are missing; sequencing was by immunoSEQ multiplex PCR. The sample has about 660,000 clones; around 67% are singletons. The sequencing sample was made of memory CD4+ T cells sorted from blood. Subset meaning: CD45RA-negative fraction. The receptors here all came from a woman younger than 45 in good health.

V usage is TRBV5-1 and J usage is TRBJ1-1; weak D call: TRBD1 (5 bases). CDR3 length: 12 amino acids. The germline CDR1 and CDR2 sequences are SGHRS and YFSETQ. V was clipped by 7 bases and J by 2 bases, with 9 bases between them. The CDR3 sequence is CASRGDNTEAFF. The CDR3 DNA follows: TGCGCCAGCCGGGGCGATAACACTGAAGCTTTCTTT.

The table lists this clone with a few counts. The chain has TRBV2 and TRBJ1-2; D may be TRBD1 (5 bases). Trimming removed 8 bases from V and 6 bases from J, with 19 bases in between. The CDR3 is 14 amino acids. CDR1 is SNHLY, CDR2 FYNNEI, per germline. The chain's CDR3 is CASGAFRGADGYTF. The DNA for the CDR3 is TGTGCCAGCGGGGCATTTCGTGGGGCAGATGGCTACACCTTC.

V gene TRBV18 combines with J gene TRBJ2-7, with 7 bases identical to TRBD1. This CDR3 region has 17 residues. The germline CDR1 and CDR2 sequences are KGHSH and LQKENI. V dropped 5 bases and J dropped 2; count of bases not matched to a gene: 15. The CDR3 spells CASSSMAQQGIAYEQYF. The CDR3 region has the DNA TGTGCCAGCTCATCCATGGCTCAACAGGGGATTGCCTACGAGCAGTACTTC.

This sequence joins TRBV6-1 and TRBJ2-7, with D perhaps TRBD1 (5 bases). Between the trimmed V and J ends, which lost 7 bases and 0 bases, there was a span of 13 bases. Germline-derived CDR1 and CDR2 are MNHNS and SASEGT. The length of the CDR3 is 14 residues. The CDR3 DNA is TGTGCCAGCACACAGGAAACCTTCTCCTACGAGCAGTACTTC. It encodes CASTQETFSYEQYF.

The V gene is TRBV6-5, the J gene TRBJ1-2, with D possibly TRBD1 on 5 matching bases. CDR3 length equals 13 residues. Germline V CDR1 and CDR2: MNHEY, SVGAGI. V was pared by 3 bases and J by 4 bases, with 9 bases between. The CDR3 is CASSYRQTYGYTF. The CDR3 nucleotides are TGTGCCAGCAGTTATCGACAGACCTATGGCTACACCTTC.

The chain joins TRBV28 to TRBJ1-5, with 9 bases that match TRBD1. Trimming at V came to 1 base and at J to 0 bases, leaving 4 bases not matched to a gene. CDR3 length: 17 amino acids. Germline V gives CDR1 MDHEN, CDR2 SYDVKM. CDR3 in amino acids: CASSLLTGGISNQPQHF. CDR3 DNA: TGTGCCAGCAGTTTATTGACAGGGGGAATTAGCAATCAGCCCCAGCATTTT.

The chain employs TRBV6-6 and TRBJ1-1, with D possibly matching TRBD1 (6 bases). With 6 bases removed from V and 1 base from J, the gap between germline ends came to 12 bases. Germline values: CDR1 MNHNY, CDR2 SVGAGI (reference sequence). There are 14 residues in the CDR3. CDR3 region: CASSLRRGNTEAFF. As DNA, the CDR3 is TGTGCCAGCAGCCTTCGCAGGGGGAACACTGAAGCTTTCTTT.

This clone was found once. The chain employs TRBV4-2 and TRBJ2-1; 7 bases line up with TRBD2. This CDR3 comprises 14 residues. J was trimmed by 6 bases and V by 4 bases; bases with no gene match: 6. Germline V gives CDR1 LGHNA, CDR2 YNFKEQ. The DNA of the CDR3 is TGTGCCAGCAGCCTCGGGACTACGACCAATGAGCAGTTCTTC. Its translation is CASSLGTTTNEQFF.

This clone has only a few counts. The gene calls are TRBV11-2 and TRBJ1-6; no reliable D call. This CDR3 spans 12 amino acids. Per the germline V gene, CDR1 is SGHAT and CDR2 is FQNNGV. The V and J ends lost 1 base and 9 bases respectively, with 4 bases between them. The CDR3 nucleotides read TGTGCCAGCAGCTTAGGACCTTCACCCCTCCACTTT. Residues: CASSLGPSPLHF.